This T cell receptor beta chain was sequenced in a study of T cell repertoires in cytomegalovirus infection. This clonotype has a handful of counts. As yet, its antigen is unknown. The V gene lost 3 bases and the J gene lost 7 bases, with 13 bases spanning the gap. The CDR3 has 13 residues. In TCRdb, the reads were re-called with MiXCR into one record per CDR3 protein. The sample comprises roughly 110,000 distinct CDR3 sequences, roughly 31% of which are singletons, and around two fifths rests with the top ten. The sample was CD8+ T cells from cultured PBMCs, taken from culture after CMV antigen stimulation. The chain carries TRBV12-3 or TRBV12-4 and TRBJ2-7; D not certain. The receptor's source is a human donor in good health (CMV status not recorded). Some clones in this sample may be carry-over from other donors' samples. The CDR3 loop reads CASSFGRYLEQYF. CDR3 sequence (DNA): TGTGCCAGCAGTTTCGGTCGGTATCTTGAGCAGTACTTC.